Each of the 9 T cell receptor beta chains below was sequenced from the same sample in a study of T cells after yellow fever vaccination. TCRdb called the 5' RACE reads again in MiXCR, with one record for every CDR3 protein. Of over 35,000 distinct CDR3 sequences in the sample, around 6.4% are singletons; the top ten hold about 10%. The starting material was PBMCs, either bulk or a sorted T-cell subset (CD4+, CD8+, memory, or dextramer-sorted; not recorded which), obtained 45 days after the yellow fever booster vaccination. These receptors all stem from a young man who received the YFV17D yellow fever vaccine.

This clonotype was counted at least ten times. The genes are TRBV20-1 and TRBJ2-3; a weak D match, TRBD2 (6 bases). The germline CDR1 and CDR2 sequences are DFQATT and SNEGSKA (reference sequence). Trimming pared 2 bases from V and 4 bases from J, leaving 13 bases between. The CDR3 runs 14 residues. CDR3 sequence (DNA): TGCAGTGCTAGACGCGGGACGGGCGCAGATACGCAGTATTTT. This encodes CSARRGTGADTQYF.

This clonotype was seen ten or more times. A read error may account for a junction end that differs from germline. The gene calls are TRBV3-1 and TRBJ2-1; the D is unclear. This CDR3 is 13 amino acids long. Germline lookup yields CDR1 LGHDT and CDR2 YNNKEL (reference sequence). The CDR3 region has the DNA TGTGCCAGCAGCCAAGATCGTAGCTCTTTTTTATCATTC. Amino acid sequence: CASSQDRSSFLSF.

This clonotype has a count of ten or more. V and J are TRBV25-1 and TRBJ2-7; D is perhaps TRBD2 (5 bases). CDR1 and CDR2 from the germline V gene are MGHDK and SYGVNS. CDR3 length equals 14 residues. The ends were cut back, 2 bases at V and 5 bases at J, with 13 bases in the middle. CDR3 DNA sequence: TGTGCCAGCAGTGAACGGCGCCCGGGGAACGAGCAGTACTTC. Protein product: CASSERRPGNEQYF.

V is TRBV28 and J is TRBJ1-5; no clear D. CDR3 length: 11 residues. Deletions cut 9 bases from V and 7 bases from J, with 10 bases between. Germline V gives CDR1 MDHEN, CDR2 SYDVKM. CDR3 amino acids: CASAQRQPQHF. CDR3 in DNA: TGTGCCAGTGCGCAAAGGCAGCCCCAGCATTTT.

In its sample, this clonotype was seen a few times. This chain connects TRBV27 to TRBJ1-1; TRBD1 might be the D (5 bases). Germline lookup yields CDR1 MNHEY and CDR2 SMNVEV (reference sequence). The V end lost 5 bases, the J end lost 4 bases, and 17 bases lay between the germline ends. The CDR3 contains 15 residues. The CDR3 here is CASSGAGTHTTEAFF. Written as DNA, the CDR3 is TGTGCCAGCAGTGGCGCCGGGACCCACACCACTGAAGCTTTCTTT.

Many counts were recorded for this clonotype. The chain uses TRBV5-1 and TRBJ1-1; D uncertain. V was clipped by 0 bases and J by 4 bases, with 16 bases between them. CDR1 is SGHRS and CDR2 is YFSETQ in the germline V gene. This CDR3 has 16 residues. CDR3 sequence (DNA): TGCGCCAGCAGCTTGGAATTCCCCAGAGGGTTCACTGAAGCTTTCTTT. Translated, it gives CASSLEFPRGFTEAFF.

This clonotype was counted only a few times. V is TRBV11-2 and J is TRBJ2-1, with 8 positions matching TRBD2. V was clipped by 8 bases and J by 2 bases; unmatched bases: 8. CDR1 is SGHAT, CDR2 FQNNGV, per germline. The CDR3 extends over 15 amino acids. The CDR3 spells CASPAGGLPYNEQFF. CDR3 in DNA: TGTGCCAGCCCTGCGGGAGGATTACCCTACAATGAGCAGTTCTTC. The full variable domain, in which reference TRBV11-2 and TRBJ2-1 provide the parts outside the CDR3, is EAGVAQSPRYKIIEKRQSVAFWCNPISGHATLYWYQQILGQGPKLLIQFQNNGVVDDSQLPKDRFSAERLKGVDSTLKIQPAKLEDSAVYLCASPAGGLPYNEQFFGPGTRLTVL.

This clonotype was seen repeatedly, ten times or more. The chain couples TRBV20-1 to TRBJ2-1; TRBD2 aligns across 7 bases. Germline trimming cut 1 base from V and 8 bases from J; bases unmatched to any gene: 5. Germline V gene sequence: CDR1 DFQATT, CDR2 SNEGSKA (reference sequence). The CDR3 contains 13 residues. Written as DNA, the CDR3 is TGCAGTGCTAGAGTTGGCGGGAGCGATGAGCAGTTCTTC. Translated, it gives CSARVGGSDEQFF.

This chain links TRBV20-1 with TRBJ2-1; D is possibly TRBD1 or TRBD2 (5 bases each). This CDR3 has 15 residues. The V end lost 1 base, the J end lost 5 bases, and 15 bases lay between the germline ends. The germline CDR1 and CDR2 sequences are DFQATT and SNEGSKA (reference sequence). CDR3: CSARGFRDPDNEQFF. In nucleotides, the CDR3 is TGCAGTGCTAGAGGTTTCCGGGACCCCGACAATGAGCAGTTCTTC.